This T cell receptor (beta chain) was sequenced during a study of T cell clones after liver transplantation. V shed 8 bases and J shed 6 bases, with 17 bases lying between them. The CDR3 consists of 14 residues. The germline V gene encodes CDR1 MNHEY and CDR2 SMNVEV (reference sequence). Libraries were prepared by immunoSEQ multiplex PCR; TCRdb keeps only in-frame clonotypes and omits some of them. Of approximately 7,300 clones listed, 80% are singletons. The specimen comprised CD8+ T cells from blood, sampled before liver transplant. This TCR was recovered from a human donor who received a liver transplant. This chain joins TRBV27 and TRBJ2-1, with D possibly matching TRBD2 (7 bases). The CDR3 bases are TGTGCCAGCGGGGAGGGGGTCCCGGGCAATGAGCAGTTCTTC. It translates to CASGEGVPGNEQFF.